This T cell receptor beta chain was sequenced in a study of Graves' ophthalmopathy and Graves' hyperthyroidism. The CDR3 is 16 amino acids. Germline trimming cut 5 bases from V and 2 bases from J; bases unmatched to any gene: 8. The germline V gene has CDR1 KGHDR and CDR2 SFDVKD. Amplified material comprised TCR beta CDR3 regions derived from RNA transcripts. The library came from an HTBI-primed first-round RT-PCR and a second-round multiplex PCR. One entry per CDR3 protein results from TCRdb running MiXCR on the multiplex PCR reads. The table shows roughly 410,000 distinct CDR3 sequences, with roughly 14% occurring only once.

The chain is built from TRBV24-1 and TRBJ2-5; 9 bases match TRBD1. This sequence originates from a woman under 30 with stable Graves' hyperthyroidism. The material sequenced was peripheral blood. CDR3 bases: TGTGCCACCAGTGGCAAACCGGGACAGGGTCAAGAGACCCAGTACTTC. Its protein is CATSGKPGQGQETQYF.